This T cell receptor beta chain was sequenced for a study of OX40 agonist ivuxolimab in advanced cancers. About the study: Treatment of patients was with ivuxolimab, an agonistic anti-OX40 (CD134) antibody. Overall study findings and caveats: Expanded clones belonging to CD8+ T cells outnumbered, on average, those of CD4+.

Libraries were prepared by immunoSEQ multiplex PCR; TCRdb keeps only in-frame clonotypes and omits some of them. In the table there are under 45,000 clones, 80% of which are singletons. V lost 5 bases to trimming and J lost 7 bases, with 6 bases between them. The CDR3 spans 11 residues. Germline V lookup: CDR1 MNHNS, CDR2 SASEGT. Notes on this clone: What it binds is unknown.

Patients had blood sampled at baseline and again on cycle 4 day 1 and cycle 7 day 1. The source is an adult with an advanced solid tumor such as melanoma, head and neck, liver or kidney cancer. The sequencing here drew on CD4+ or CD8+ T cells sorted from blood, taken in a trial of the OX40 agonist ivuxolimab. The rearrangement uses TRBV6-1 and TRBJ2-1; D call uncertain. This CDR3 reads CASSRENEQFF. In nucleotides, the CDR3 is TGTGCCAGCAGTAGGGAAAATGAGCAGTTCTTC.